This TCR beta chain originates from a study of cytomegalovirus exposure and HLA in healthy donors. PCR amplification relied on 60 Vbeta primers (plus 13 Jbeta primers). TCRdb keeps only in-frame clones here, not all; method: immunoSEQ multiplex PCR. Of around 120,000 clones in the sample, about 80% were seen once. Worth noting for this clone: What it recognizes is unknown.

Germline V gene sequence: CDR1 SGHRS, CDR2 YFSETQ. The CDR3 contains 20 residues. Unmatched junction bases numbered 21, after V lost 0 bases and J lost 4 bases. Findings of the study overall: Accurate prediction of HLA-A and HLA-B alleles (for most subjects) was reportedly achieved from TCR beta sequences. Earlier analysis found most TCR beta V segments productive about 87% or about 30% of the time.

Each donor was healthy, and each was a bone marrow donor. Sequenced input: PBMCs. The chain links TRBV5-1 to TRBJ2-5; the match to TRBD1 covers 7 bases. This TCR was sampled from a man in his 60s in good health and CMV-seropositive. The CDR3 bases are TGCGCCAGCAGCTTGGCCTCCAGACCCCTCCTCGGACAGGAAAGAGAGACCCAGTACTTC. Amino acid sequence: CASSLASRPLLGQERETQYF.